A single sample is the source of the 14 T cell receptor beta chains below, sequenced in a study of OX40 agonist ivuxolimab in advanced cancers. Clones were sequenced by immunoSEQ multiplex PCR, and TCRdb holds only the in-frame ones, with some missing. This table has some 30,000 clones, 92% appearing once. The sample consisted of CD4+ or CD8+ T cells sorted from blood, taken in a trial of the OX40 agonist ivuxolimab. The receptors here all came from an adult with an advanced solid tumor such as melanoma, head and neck, liver or kidney cancer.

The V gene is TRBV7-6, the J gene TRBJ2-1; D is ambiguous. This CDR3 comprises 12 residues. V lost 1 base and J lost 6, with 4 bases in between. The germline V gene encodes CDR1 SGHVS and CDR2 FNYEAQ. The CDR3 coding sequence is TGTGCCAGCAGCTTAGTCGTCAATGAGCAGTTCTTC. It translates to CASSLVVNEQFF.

The chain links TRBV7-6 to TRBJ1-1, with no clear D. Trimming cost V 1 base and J 3 bases, with 6 bases left between them. Germline CDR1 is SGHVS and CDR2 is FNYEAQ. The CDR3 runs to 13 residues. CDR3 nucleotide sequence: TGTGCCAGCAGCTTAGGTGGGGACACTGAAGCTTTCTTT. Translated, it gives CASSLGGDTEAFF.

The chain employs TRBV9 and TRBJ1-2, with TRBD1 matching 7 bases. This CDR3 region has 15 residues. Trimming cost V 2 bases and J 3 bases; bases outside gene matches: 7. The germline V gene has CDR1 SGDLS and CDR2 YYNGEE. DNA of the CDR3: TGTGCCAGCAGCGTCGGGTCTGGACAGGACTATGGCTACACCTTC. Amino acid sequence: CASSVGSGQDYGYTF.

The chain is built from TRBV5-6 and TRBJ2-7; D is perhaps TRBD1 (6 bases). The CDR3 loop spans 13 amino acids. V shed 4 bases and J shed 10 bases, with 18 bases lying between them. CDR1 SGHDT and CDR2 YYEEEE come from the germline V gene. The CDR3 DNA reads as TGTGCCAGCAGCATCGGGACAAAGAGAGACCAGTACTTC. Its translation is CASSIGTKRDQYF.

This clone was seen a few times. The chain is built from TRBV19 and TRBJ2-7, with TRBD2 matching 13 bases. J was trimmed by 5 bases and V by 8 bases; bases with no gene match: 12. The CDR3 runs to 16 residues. Germline V CDR1 and CDR2: LNHDA, SQIVND (reference sequence). As DNA, the CDR3 is TGTGCCAGTTTTCCTTCACTAGCGGGAGGGATACACGAGCAGTACTTC. Translated, it gives CASFPSLAGGIHEQYF. The complete variable domain, with remaining parts taken from reference TRBV19 and TRBJ2-7, reads DGGITQSPKYLFRKEGQNVTLSCEQNLNHDAMYWYRQDPGQGLRLIYYSQIVNDFQKGDIAEGYSVSREKKESFPLTVTSAQKNPTAFYLCASFPSLAGGIHEQYFGPGTRLTVT.

The chain carries TRBV12-1 and TRBJ1-1; the table's TRBD1 call for D was not verified on the DNA. TRBV12-1 is classified as a pseudogene. The CDR3 runs 13 residues. CDR3 residues: CASSPAGALGAFF. The CDR3 DNA reads as TGTGCCAGCAGCCCAGCAGGGGCGCTGGGAGCTTTCTTT.

The CDR3 region has the DNA TGCGCCAGCAGCTTGGCCCCCATGAACACTGAAGCTTTCTTT. It encodes CASSLAPMNTEAFF. The V and J genes are TRBV5-1 and TRBJ1-1, with no clear D. Trimming took 0 bases from V and 0 from J, leaving 6 bases between them. CDR3 length: 14 amino acids. Germline loops: CDR1 SGHRS, CDR2 YFSETQ.

Here the CDR3 reads CASSEGTGGREETQYF. DNA for the CDR3: TGTGCCAGCAGCGAGGGGACAGGGGGCCGAGAAGAGACCCAGTACTTC. The chain is built from TRBV7-9 and TRBJ2-5; 12 nucleotides match TRBD1. The length of the CDR3 is 16 residues. Germline values: CDR1 SEHNR, CDR2 FQNEAQ (reference sequence). Trimming took 5 bases from V and 3 from J; bases not matched to a gene: 7.

The J gene is TRBJ2-2, the V gene TRBV27; 9 positions match TRBD1. V trimming: 5 bases; J trimming: 4 bases; junction bases outside the gene matches: 8. The CDR3 runs 16 residues. CDR1 and CDR2 from the germline V gene are MNHEY and SMNVEV (reference sequence). CDR3 sequence (DNA): TGTGCCAGCAGTGGGGTGCGGACAGGGGTCACCGGGGAGCTGTTTTTT. This sequence encodes CASSGVRTGVTGELFF.

This chain links TRBV7-9 with TRBJ1-5; the D gene is possibly TRBD1 (6 bases). Looked up from germline, CDR1 is SEHNR and CDR2 is FQNEAQ (reference sequence). V was trimmed by 5 bases and J by 6 bases, leaving 11 bases between them. The CDR3 sequence is 13 residues long. DNA of the CDR3: TGTGCCAGCAGCCTTCCAGGGGTTCAGCCCCAGCATTTT. Protein product: CASSLPGVQPQHF. Combining the CDR3 with reference TRBV7-9 and TRBJ1-5 gives the whole variable domain DTGVSQNPRHKITKRGQNVTFRCDPISEHNRLYWYRQTLGQGPEFLTYFQNEAQLEKSRLLSDRFSAERPKGSFSTLEIQRTEQGDSAMYLCASSLPGVQPQHFGDGTRLSIL.

The chain combines TRBV6-5 with TRBJ1-3; TRBD1 agrees at 7 bases. In germline, CDR1 is MNHEY, CDR2 SVGAGI. The V gene end was trimmed by 2 bases and the J gene end by 3 bases; junction bases not matched to a gene: 7. The CDR3 loop spans 16 amino acids. CDR3 amino acids: CASSYEGTAYGNTIYF. The DNA for the CDR3 is TGTGCCAGCAGTTACGAGGGGACAGCTTATGGAAACACCATATATTTT.

The J gene is TRBJ2-7, the V gene TRBV7-9, with D uncertain. Trimming took off 4 bases at V and 1 base at J, with 8 bases between the two ends. Germline assignment: CDR1 SEHNR and CDR2 FQNEAQ (reference sequence). This CDR3 contains 13 residues. CDR3 nucleotide sequence: TGTGCCAGCAGCTCCCCCCGTTCCTACGAGCAGTACTTC. Translated, it gives CASSSPRSYEQYF.

V usage is TRBV14 and J usage is TRBJ1-1; D is unclear. The CDR3 spans 12 residues. The germline CDR1 and CDR2 sequences are SGHDN and FVKESK. V was pared by 0 bases and J by 5 bases, with 4 bases between. The CDR3: CASSQDETEAFF. The CDR3 nucleotides are TGTGCCAGCAGCCAAGATGAGACTGAAGCTTTCTTT. Drawing the rest from reference TRBV14 and TRBJ1-1, the complete variable domain is EAGVTQFPSHSVIEKGQTVTLRCDPISGHDNLYWYRRVMGKEIKFLLHFVKESKQDESGMPNNRFLAERTGGTYSTLKVQPAELEDSGVYFCASSQDETEAFFGQGTRLTVV.

The chain links TRBV9 to TRBJ1-6; 9 positions match TRBD1. J lost 8 bases, V lost 2 bases, and 2 bases had no gene match. The length of the CDR3 is 14 residues. Germline CDR1 SGDLS, CDR2 YYNGEE. Here the CDR3 reads CASSVRTGDSPLHF. Written as DNA, the CDR3 is TGTGCCAGCAGCGTTCGGACAGGGGATTCACCCCTCCACTTT. The whole variable domain, remainder taken from reference TRBV9 and TRBJ1-6, is DSGVTQTPKHLITATGQRVTLRCSPRSGDLSVYWYQQSLDQGLQFLIQYYNGEERAKGNILERFSAQQFPDLHSELNLSSLELGDSALYFCASSVRTGDSPLHFGNGTRLTVT.